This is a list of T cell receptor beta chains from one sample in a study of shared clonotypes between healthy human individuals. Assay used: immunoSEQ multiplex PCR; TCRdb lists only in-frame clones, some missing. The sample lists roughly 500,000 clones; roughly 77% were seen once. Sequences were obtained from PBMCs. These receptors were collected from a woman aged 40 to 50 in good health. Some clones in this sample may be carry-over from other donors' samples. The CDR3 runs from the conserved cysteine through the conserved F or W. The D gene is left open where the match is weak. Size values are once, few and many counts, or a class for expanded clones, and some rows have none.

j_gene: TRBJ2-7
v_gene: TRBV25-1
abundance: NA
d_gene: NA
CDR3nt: TGTGCCAGCGGGCGGTCCATCGAGCAGTACTTC
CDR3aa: CASGRSIEQYF

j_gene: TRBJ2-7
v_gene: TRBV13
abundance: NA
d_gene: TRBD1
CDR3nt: TGTGCCAGCAGCTTGTTGAAGGACAGGATCTACGAGCAGTACTTC
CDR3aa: CASSLLKDRIYEQYF

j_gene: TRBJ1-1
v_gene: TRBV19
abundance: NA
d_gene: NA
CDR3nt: TGTGCCAGTAAACAACAGGGTATGGCCCTGAACACTGAAGCTTTCTTT
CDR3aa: CASKQQGMALNTEAFF

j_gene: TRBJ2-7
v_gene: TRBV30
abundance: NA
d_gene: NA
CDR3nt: TGTGCCTGGAGTGCCCAGGGGTACGAGCAGTACTTC
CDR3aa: CAWSAQGYEQYF

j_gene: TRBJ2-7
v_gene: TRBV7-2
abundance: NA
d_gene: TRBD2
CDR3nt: TGTGCCAGCAGCCCCACTAGCGGTAACTACGAGCAGTACTTC
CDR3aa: CASSPTSGNYEQYF

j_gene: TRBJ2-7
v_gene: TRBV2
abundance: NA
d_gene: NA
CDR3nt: TGTGCCACCAGCGGAGAGCCCTACGAGCAGTACTTC
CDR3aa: CATSGEPYEQYF

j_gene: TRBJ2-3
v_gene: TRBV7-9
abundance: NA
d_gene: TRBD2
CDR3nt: TGTGCCAGCAGCTTATCTAGCGGGGGCACAGATACGCAGTATTTT
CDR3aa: CASSLSSGGTDTQYF

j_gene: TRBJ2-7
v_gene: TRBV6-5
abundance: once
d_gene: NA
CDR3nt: TGTGCCAGCAGGGCTCCGGGCGGGAACGAGCAGTACTTC
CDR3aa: CASRAPGGNEQYF

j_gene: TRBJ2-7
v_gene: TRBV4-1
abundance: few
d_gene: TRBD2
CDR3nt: TGCGCCAGCAGCCAAGATACCCTAGCGGGAGCAGGGGAGCAGTACTTC
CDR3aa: CASSQDTLAGAGEQYF

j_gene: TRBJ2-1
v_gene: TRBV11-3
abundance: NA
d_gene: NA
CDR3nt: TGTGCCAGCAGATCAGGTGCTAGCAGGTACAATGAGCAGTTCTTC
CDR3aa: CASRSGASRYNEQFF

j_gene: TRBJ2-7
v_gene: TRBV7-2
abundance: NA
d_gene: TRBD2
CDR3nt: TGTGCCAGCAGCTTATTGCTAGCGGGAGATGAGCAGTACTTC
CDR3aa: CASSLLLAGDEQYF

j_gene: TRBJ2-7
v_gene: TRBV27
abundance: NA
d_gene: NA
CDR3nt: TGTGCCAGCAGTTTAAAGGGACACCCCCTCTACGAGCAGTACTTC
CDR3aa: CASSLKGHPLYEQYF

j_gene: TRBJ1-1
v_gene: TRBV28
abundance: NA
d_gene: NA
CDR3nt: TGTGCCATACAGTCGACAGGATTGAACACTGAAGCTTTCTTT
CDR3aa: CAIQSTGLNTEAFF

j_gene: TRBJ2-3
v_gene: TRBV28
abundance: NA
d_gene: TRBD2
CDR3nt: TGTGCCAGCAGTATAGCGGGACTCAGGCTCGATACGCAGTATTTT
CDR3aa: CASSIAGLRLDTQYF

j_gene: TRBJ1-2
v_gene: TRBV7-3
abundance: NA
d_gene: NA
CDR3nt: TGTGCCAGCAGCTTAGGCTTTAACTATGGCTACACCTTC
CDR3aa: CASSLGFNYGYTF

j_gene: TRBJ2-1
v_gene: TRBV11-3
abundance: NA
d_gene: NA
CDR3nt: TGTGCCAGCAGCCCCACCCCGGTGGGTGAGCAGTTCTTC
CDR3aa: CASSPTPVGEQFF

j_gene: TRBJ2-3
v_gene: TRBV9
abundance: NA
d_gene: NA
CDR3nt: TGTGCCAGCAGCCCGCCGGGTGGCGGAGCCCCCACAGATACGCAGTATTTT
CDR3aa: CASSPPGGGAPTDTQYF

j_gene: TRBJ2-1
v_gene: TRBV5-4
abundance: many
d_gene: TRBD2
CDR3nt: TGTGCCAGCAGAAATCTAGCGGGAGGGCCGAAGCACAATGAGCAGTTCTTC
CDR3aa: CASRNLAGGPKHNEQFF

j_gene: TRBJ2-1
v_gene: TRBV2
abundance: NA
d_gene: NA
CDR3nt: TGTGCCAGCAGTGAAGATAGGAGCTCCTACAATGAGCAGTTCTTC
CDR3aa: CASSEDRSSYNEQFF

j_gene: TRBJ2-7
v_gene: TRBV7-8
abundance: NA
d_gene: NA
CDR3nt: TGTGCCAGCAGCTTAGTTTCCAGGGCCGAGCAGTACTTC
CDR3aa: CASSLVSRAEQYF

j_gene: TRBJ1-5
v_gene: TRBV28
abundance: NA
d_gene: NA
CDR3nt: TGTGCCAGCAGTTTATTGGCGGGGAAGCCCCAGCATTTT
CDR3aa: CASSLLAGKPQHF

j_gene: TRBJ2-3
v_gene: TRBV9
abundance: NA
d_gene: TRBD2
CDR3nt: TGTGCCAGCAGCGCTAGCGGGAGAAGGGCAGATACGCAGTATTTT
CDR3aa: CASSASGRRADTQYF

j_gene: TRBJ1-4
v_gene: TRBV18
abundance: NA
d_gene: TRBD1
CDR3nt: TGTGCCAGCTCACCCGACAGGGTTGAAAAACTGTTTTTT
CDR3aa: CASSPDRVEKLFF

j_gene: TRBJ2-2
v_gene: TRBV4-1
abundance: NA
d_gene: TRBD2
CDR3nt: TGCGCCAGCAGCCAAGCGGGAGGGAACACCGGGGAGCTGTTTTTT
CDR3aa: CASSQAGGNTGELFF

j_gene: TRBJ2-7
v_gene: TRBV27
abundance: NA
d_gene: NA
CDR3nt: TGTGCCAGCAGTCTTTTTTCTTTTCCCGCCGGGACAAAGGAAGGGGAGCAGTACTTC
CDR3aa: CASSLFSFPAGTKEGEQYF

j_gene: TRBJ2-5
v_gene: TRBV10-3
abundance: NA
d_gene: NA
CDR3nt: TGTGCCATCAGTGAGTCGCTAGGACTGTCGTACCAAGAGACCCAGTACTTC
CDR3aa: CAISESLGLSYQETQYF

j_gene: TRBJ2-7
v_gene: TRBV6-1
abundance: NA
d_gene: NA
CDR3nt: TGTGCCAGCAGGACTTCACCAGGGAGGCCCCACGAGCAGTACTTC
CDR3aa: CASRTSPGRPHEQYF

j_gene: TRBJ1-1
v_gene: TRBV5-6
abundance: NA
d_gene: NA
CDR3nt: TGTGCCAGCAGCTTGGACGTGGCTTTCTTT
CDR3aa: CASSLDVAFF

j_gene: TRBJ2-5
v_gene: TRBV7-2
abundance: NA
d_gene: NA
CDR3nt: TGTGCCAGCAGCTTAAGGACAGCACAAGAGACCCAGTACTTC
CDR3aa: CASSLRTAQETQYF

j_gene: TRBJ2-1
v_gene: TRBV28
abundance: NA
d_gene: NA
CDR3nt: TGTGCCAGCAGTTTGGGGGCCCCCAATGAGCAGTTCTTC
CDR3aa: CASSLGAPNEQFF

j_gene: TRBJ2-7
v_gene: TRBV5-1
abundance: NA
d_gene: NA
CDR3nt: TGCGCCAGCAGCTTGGGACGGAACTCCTACGAGCAGTACTTC
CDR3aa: CASSLGRNSYEQYF

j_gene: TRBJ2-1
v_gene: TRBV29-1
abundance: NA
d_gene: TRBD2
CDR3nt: TGCAGCGTTGGACCTACTAGCGGGAGGACCTATAGCTCCTACAATGAGCAGTTCTTC
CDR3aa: CSVGPTSGRTYSSYNEQFF

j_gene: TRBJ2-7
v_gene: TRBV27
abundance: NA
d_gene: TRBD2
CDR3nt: TGTGCCAGCAGTATTGGACTAGCGGGGACCTACGAGCAGTACTTC
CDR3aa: CASSIGLAGTYEQYF

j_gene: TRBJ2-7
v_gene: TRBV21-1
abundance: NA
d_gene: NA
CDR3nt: TGTGCCAGCAGCAAAGGGGTGGGCAGGGGCTACGAGCAGTACTTC
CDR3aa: CASSKGVGRGYEQYF

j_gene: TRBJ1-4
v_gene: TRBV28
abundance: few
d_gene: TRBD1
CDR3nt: TGTGCCAGCAGTTTGGGACAGGGGGCGCGTGTTAATGAAAAACTGTTTTTT
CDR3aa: CASSLGQGARVNEKLFF

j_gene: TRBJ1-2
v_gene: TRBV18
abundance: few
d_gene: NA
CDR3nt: TGTGCCAGCTCACCACCGGAGAGGGCGGCGCGGGGCTACACCTTC
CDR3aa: CASSPPERAARGYTF

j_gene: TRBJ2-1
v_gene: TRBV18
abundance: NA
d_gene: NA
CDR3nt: TGTGCCAGCTCACTACTGGCCGTGGATGTCGGAGAGCAGTTCTTC
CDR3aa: CASSLLAVDVGEQFF

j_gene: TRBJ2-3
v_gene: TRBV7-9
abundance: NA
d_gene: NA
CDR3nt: TGTGCCAGCAGCTTAGTGGCTAGCGGCACAGATACGCAGTATTTT
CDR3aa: CASSLVASGTDTQYF

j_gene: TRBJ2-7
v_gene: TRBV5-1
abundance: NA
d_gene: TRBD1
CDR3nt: TGCGCCAGCAGTCAGGGGGCCTACGAGCAGTACTTC
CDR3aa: CASSQGAYEQYF

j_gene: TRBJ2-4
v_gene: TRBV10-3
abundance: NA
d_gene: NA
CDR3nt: TGTGCCATCAGTGACTCTTATCTAGCCAAAAACATTCAGTACTTC
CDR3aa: CAISDSYLAKNIQYF

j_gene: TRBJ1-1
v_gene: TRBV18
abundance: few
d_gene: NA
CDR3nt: TGTGCCAGCTCACCGACCGGGACACGAAACACTGAAGCTTTCTTT
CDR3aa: CASSPTGTRNTEAFF

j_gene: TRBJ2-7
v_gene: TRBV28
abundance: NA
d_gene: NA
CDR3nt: TGTGCCAGCAGTCCAGGGGCGACCCGCGAGCAGTACTTC
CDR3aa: CASSPGATREQYF

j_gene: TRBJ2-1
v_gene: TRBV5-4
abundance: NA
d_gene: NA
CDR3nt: TGTGCCAGCAGCTACCCACTCGGCCGATCCTCCTACAATGAGCAGTTCTTC
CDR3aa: CASSYPLGRSSYNEQFF

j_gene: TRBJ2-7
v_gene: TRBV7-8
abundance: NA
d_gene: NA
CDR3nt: TGTGCCAGCAGCGATACCGGGACAAAAAGCTCCTACGAGCAGTACTTC
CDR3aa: CASSDTGTKSSYEQYF

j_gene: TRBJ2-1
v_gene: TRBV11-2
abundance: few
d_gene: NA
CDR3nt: TGTGCCAGCAGCCCACGGGATGAGCAGTTCTTC
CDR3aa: CASSPRDEQFF